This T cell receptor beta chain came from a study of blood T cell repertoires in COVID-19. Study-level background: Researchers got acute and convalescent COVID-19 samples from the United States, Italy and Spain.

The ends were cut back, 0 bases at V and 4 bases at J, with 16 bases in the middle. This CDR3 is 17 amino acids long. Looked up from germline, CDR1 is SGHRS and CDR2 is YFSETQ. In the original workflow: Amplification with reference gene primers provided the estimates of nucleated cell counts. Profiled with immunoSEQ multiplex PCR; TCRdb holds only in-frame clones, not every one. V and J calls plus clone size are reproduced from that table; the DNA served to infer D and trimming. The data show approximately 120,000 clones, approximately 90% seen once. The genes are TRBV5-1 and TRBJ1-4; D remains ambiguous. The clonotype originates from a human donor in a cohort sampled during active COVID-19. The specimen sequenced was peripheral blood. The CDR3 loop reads CASSLVGPRHLNEKLFF. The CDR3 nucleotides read TGCGCCAGCAGCTTGGTAGGCCCCAGGCACCTTAATGAAAAACTGTTTTTT.